Listed below are T cell receptor beta chains from one sample, sequenced in a study of vaccination and CD4 T cells after COVID-19. TCRdb re-analysed the PCR reads in MiXCR, keeping a single row per CDR3 protein. This table holds 15,000 or so distinct CDR3 sequences, roughly half found once. These receptors' targets are unknown. Specimen: cultured CD4+ T cells from blood, collected after SARS-CoV-2 vaccination. All receptors come from a human donor with COVID-19. CDR3s include the opening cysteine and the closing phenylalanine or tryptophan. A D gene is named only where the DNA matches it firmly. Size is omitted from some rows. Given values are once, few, many or a class for expanded clones.

J: TRBJ2-6; size: -; D: TRBD1; V: TRBV12-3/TRBV12-4; CDR3: CASSGRTGTGANVLTF; DNA: TGTGCCAGCAGTGGACGGACAGGGACTGGGGCCAACGTCCTGACTTTC
J: TRBJ2-2; size: once; D: TRBD2; V: TRBV7-2; CDR3: CASSRGGAWTGELFF; DNA: TGTGCCAGCAGCCGCGGGGGGGCTTGGACCGGGGAGCTGTTTTTT
J: TRBJ2-7; size: -; D: -; V: TRBV19; CDR3: CASSTGTPYEQYF; DNA: TGTGCCAGTAGTACAGGGACACCCTACGAGCAGTACTTC
J: TRBJ1-5; size: -; D: TRBD1; V: TRBV7-2; CDR3: CASSLNRGINQPQHF; DNA: TGTGCCAGCAGCTTAAACAGGGGGATCAATCAGCCCCAGCATTTT
J: TRBJ2-6; size: -; D: -; V: TRBV19; CDR3: CASSISGANVLTF; DNA: TGTGCCAGTAGTATCTCTGGGGCCAACGTCCTGACTTTC
J: TRBJ1-1; size: -; D: -; V: TRBV5-1; CDR3: CASSSGQINTEAFF; DNA: TGCGCCAGCAGCTCCGGACAGATAAACACTGAAGCTTTCTTT
J: TRBJ1-1; size: -; D: TRBD1; V: TRBV19; CDR3: CASSTDRGPSEAFF; DNA: TGTGCCAGTAGTACGGACAGGGGGCCTTCTGAAGCTTTCTTT
J: TRBJ2-5; size: few; D: TRBD2; V: TRBV7-9; CDR3: CASTTSGGIETQYF; DNA: TGTGCCAGCACCACTAGCGGGGGGATCGAGACCCAGTACTTC
J: TRBJ2-5; size: -; D: TRBD1; V: TRBV10-3; CDR3: CAITPGTGGGSAQYF; DNA: TGTGCCATCACCCCGGGGACAGGAGGTGGTTCGGCCCAGTACTTC
J: TRBJ2-3; size: once; D: -; V: TRBV20-1; CDR3: CSARDTDTQYF; DNA: TGCAGTGCTAGAGACACAGATACGCAGTATTTT
J: TRBJ1-5; size: few; D: -; V: TRBV30; CDR3: CACTTGKTNQPQHF; DNA: TGTGCCTGCACCACAGGGAAGACCAATCAGCCCCAGCATTTT
J: TRBJ1-1; size: once; D: -; V: TRBV9; CDR3: CASSQGQGSTEAFF; DNA: TGTGCCAGCAGCCAGGGGCAGGGGAGTACTGAAGCTTTCTTT
J: TRBJ1-5; size: few; D: -; V: TRBV20-1; CDR3: CSARDPIGNQPQHF; DNA: TGCAGTGCTAGAGACCCGATTGGTAATCAGCCCCAGCATTTT
J: TRBJ1-1; size: -; D: -; V: TRBV6-5; CDR3: CASSYSGGFTEAFF; DNA: TGTGCCAGCAGTTACTCGGGGGGCTTCACTGAAGCTTTCTTT
J: TRBJ1-1; size: -; D: -; V: TRBV11-3; CDR3: CASSFNQGTSEAFF; DNA: TGTGCCAGCAGCTTTAATCAGGGGACGTCTGAAGCTTTCTTT
J: TRBJ2-1; size: -; D: TRBD2; V: TRBV27; CDR3: CASRIRTSGGSPYNEQFF; DNA: TGTGCCAGCAGAATTCGGACTAGCGGGGGGTCTCCCTACAATGAGCAGTTCTTC
J: TRBJ2-7; size: -; D: TRBD1; V: TRBV9; CDR3: CASSVGTGGSEQYF; DNA: TGTGCCAGCAGCGTCGGGACAGGGGGTAGCGAGCAGTACTTC
J: TRBJ1-6; size: -; D: -; V: TRBV10-3; CDR3: CAINTGQNSPLHF; DNA: TGTGCCATCAATACGGGGCAAAATTCACCCCTCCACTTT
J: TRBJ1-2; size: -; D: -; V: TRBV30; CDR3: CAWSDRVVYTF; DNA: TGTGCCTGGAGTGATAGGGTTGTCTACACCTTC
J: TRBJ2-5; size: -; D: TRBD1; V: TRBV18; CDR3: CASSRPGTGHQETQYF; DNA: TGTGCCAGCTCACGGCCCGGGACAGGGCACCAAGAGACCCAGTACTTC
J: TRBJ1-1; size: -; D: -; V: TRBV6-2/TRBV6-3; CDR3: CASSYGTRTEAFF; DNA: TGTGCCAGCAGTTATGGGACGCGCACTGAAGCTTTCTTT
J: TRBJ1-6; size: few; D: -; V: TRBV19; CDR3: CASSNRGGQGTYF; DNA: TGTGCCAGTAGTAACCGAGGCGGGCAGGGGACTTACTTT
J: TRBJ2-7; size: -; D: -; V: TRBV2; CDR3: CASSPFAAGGYEQYF; DNA: TGTGCCAGCAGTCCTTTCGCAGCCGGTGGGTACGAGCAGTACTTC
J: TRBJ2-7; size: -; D: TRBD1; V: TRBV2; CDR3: CASWSRGQGYEQYF; DNA: TGTGCCAGCTGGTCTAGGGGACAGGGCTACGAGCAGTACTTC
J: TRBJ2-2; size: -; D: TRBD1; V: TRBV7-8; CDR3: CASSGWTGWTGELFF; DNA: TGTGCCAGCAGTGGGTGGACAGGTTGGACCGGGGAGCTGTTTTTT
J: TRBJ1-6; size: few; D: TRBD1; V: TRBV20-1; CDR3: CSAATGDYNSPLHF; DNA: TGCAGTGCTGCTACAGGGGACTATAATTCACCCCTCCACTTT
J: TRBJ1-1; size: few; D: -; V: TRBV20-1; CDR3: CSASNSQANTEAFF; DNA: TGCAGTGCTAGTAACTCCCAGGCGAACACTGAAGCTTTCTTT
J: TRBJ1-1; size: -; D: -; V: TRBV19; CDR3: CASGGLGSLEAFF; DNA: TGTGCCAGTGGCGGGTTGGGTAGTCTCGAAGCTTTCTTT
J: TRBJ1-2; size: few; D: -; V: TRBV6-1; CDR3: CASSDFPRTYGYTF; DNA: TGTGCCAGCAGTGATTTCCCGCGAACCTATGGCTACACCTTC
J: TRBJ2-7; size: -; D: -; V: TRBV27; CDR3: CASTLPWTAYEQYF; DNA: TGTGCCAGCACCCTTCCATGGACAGCCTACGAGCAGTACTTC
J: TRBJ2-5; size: -; D: TRBD1; V: TRBV11-3; CDR3: CASSQQGAETQYF; DNA: TGTGCCAGCAGCCAACAGGGGGCCGAGACCCAGTACTTC
J: TRBJ1-5; size: few; D: -; V: TRBV10-3; CDR3: CATLGGEGNNQPQHF; DNA: TGTGCCACCCTAGGGGGAGAGGGGAACAATCAGCCCCAGCATTTT
J: TRBJ1-4; size: -; D: -; V: TRBV15; CDR3: CATSRLPREKLFF; DNA: TGTGCCACCAGCAGACTACCCAGGGAAAAACTGTTTTTT
J: TRBJ2-1; size: once; D: -; V: TRBV7-3; CDR3: CASSLGGGGPGDEQFF; DNA: TGTGCCAGCAGCTTAGGGGGTGGCGGACCAGGGGATGAGCAGTTCTTC
J: TRBJ1-1; size: -; D: TRBD1; V: TRBV6-1; CDR3: CASSHNRGARITEAFF; DNA: TGTGCCAGCAGCCATAACAGGGGGGCGAGAATCACTGAAGCTTTCTTT
J: TRBJ1-2; size: -; D: -; V: TRBV11-1; CDR3: CASRSGEAGDGYGYTF; DNA: TGTGCCAGCAGATCCGGGGAGGCCGGGGACGGCTATGGCTACACCTTC
J: TRBJ1-5; size: -; D: -; V: TRBV2; CDR3: CASSRRDVQPQHF; DNA: TGTGCCAGCAGTAGGAGGGATGTGCAGCCCCAGCATTTT
J: TRBJ2-7; size: -; D: TRBD2; V: TRBV19; CDR3: CASSISGTRLREQYF; DNA: TGTGCCAGTAGTATCTCCGGGACTAGACTCCGCGAGCAGTACTTC
J: TRBJ1-5; size: few; D: -; V: TRBV27; CDR3: CASTPGDGRNQPQHF; DNA: TGTGCCAGCACCCCCGGGGACGGGCGAAATCAGCCCCAGCATTTT
J: TRBJ1-5; size: -; D: -; V: TRBV2; CDR3: CASSEGGHRPNQPQHF; DNA: TGTGCCAGCAGTGAAGGGGGACACCGACCCAATCAGCCCCAGCATTTT
J: TRBJ1-2; size: -; D: -; V: TRBV28; CDR3: CASSFPTGNYGYTF; DNA: TGTGCCAGCAGTTTTCCGACGGGAAACTATGGCTACACCTTC
J: TRBJ2-6; size: -; D: -; V: TRBV27; CDR3: CASRRREQGTGANVLTF; DNA: TGTGCCAGCAGGAGAAGAGAACAGGGTACTGGGGCCAACGTCCTGACTTTC
J: TRBJ1-6; size: few; D: -; V: TRBV2; CDR3: CASSELGVLGSDSPLHF; DNA: TGTGCCAGCAGTGAACTGGGGGTGCTAGGTTCGGATTCACCCCTCCACTTT
J: TRBJ1-3; size: -; D: -; V: TRBV6-2/TRBV6-3; CDR3: CASSYPGNTIYF; DNA: TGTGCCAGCAGTTACCCGGGAAACACCATATATTTT
J: TRBJ2-2; size: -; D: TRBD1; V: TRBV6-1; CDR3: CASNIRQGRTGELFF; DNA: TGTGCCAGCAACATACGACAGGGTCGGACCGGGGAGCTGTTTTTT
J: TRBJ1-3; size: -; D: -; V: TRBV25-1; CDR3: CASMTGAGDTIYF; DNA: TGTGCCAGCATGACGGGGGCCGGTGACACCATATATTTT
J: TRBJ1-5; size: -; D: -; V: TRBV7-2; CDR3: CASSPLGLFNQPQHF; DNA: TGTGCCAGCAGCCCACTGGGGTTATTCAATCAGCCCCAGCATTTT
J: TRBJ1-2; size: -; D: TRBD1; V: TRBV6-2/TRBV6-3; CDR3: CASTSNRGSYTF; DNA: TGTGCCAGCACATCCAACAGGGGTAGCTACACCTTC
J: TRBJ2-7; size: -; D: TRBD1; V: TRBV6-1; CDR3: CASRETGMTYEQYF; DNA: TGTGCCAGCAGGGAGACAGGGATGACCTACGAGCAGTACTTC
J: TRBJ2-2; size: once; D: TRBD1; V: TRBV5-1; CDR3: CASSHRTGESTGELFF; DNA: TGCGCCAGCAGCCATCGGACAGGCGAGAGCACCGGGGAGCTGTTTTTT
J: TRBJ2-1; size: -; D: -; V: TRBV7-9; CDR3: CASSQHNGVNEQFF; DNA: TGTGCCAGCAGCCAACATAACGGGGTAAATGAGCAGTTCTTC
J: TRBJ1-1; size: -; D: -; V: TRBV20-1; CDR3: CSARDGPVTEAFF; DNA: TGCAGTGCTAGAGATGGCCCGGTCACTGAAGCTTTCTTT
J: TRBJ1-2; size: few; D: TRBD1; V: TRBV11-2; CDR3: CASSLDPGTGSGYTF; DNA: TGTGCCAGCAGCTTAGACCCCGGGACAGGGAGCGGCTACACCTTC
J: TRBJ1-6; size: few; D: -; V: TRBV11-2; CDR3: CASSLNLAGGASYNSPLHF; DNA: TGTGCCAGCAGCTTAAATCTTGCCGGGGGGGCATCCTATAATTCACCCCTCCACTTT
J: TRBJ2-5; size: few; D: -; V: TRBV20-1; CDR3: CSADNTGKETQYF; DNA: TGCAGTGCTGATAACACAGGGAAAGAGACCCAGTACTTC
J: TRBJ2-3; size: -; D: -; V: TRBV15; CDR3: CAASRGYLDTDTQYF; DNA: TGTGCCGCCAGCAGAGGATACCTCGACACAGATACGCAGTATTTT
J: TRBJ1-5; size: few; D: -; V: TRBV12-3/TRBV12-4; CDR3: CASTDSDIAGRQPQHF; DNA: TGTGCCAGCACAGATTCGGACATCGCCGGGAGGCAGCCCCAGCATTTT
J: TRBJ1-1; size: few; D: TRBD1; V: TRBV6-1; CDR3: CASSPSGQGWNTEAFF; DNA: TGTGCCAGCAGTCCATCCGGACAGGGGTGGAACACTGAAGCTTTCTTT
J: TRBJ2-7; size: -; D: -; V: TRBV6-2/TRBV6-3; CDR3: CASTSRGTHSYEQYF; DNA: TGTGCCAGCACCTCCAGGGGGACTCATTCCTACGAGCAGTACTTC
J: TRBJ1-2; size: few; D: -; V: TRBV6-1; CDR3: CASSEAKIYGYTF; DNA: TGTGCCAGCAGTGAAGCGAAGATTTATGGCTACACCTTC